The 30 T cell receptor beta chains below were found in one sample sequenced in a study of beta chain features in type 1 diabetes. Expressed TCRB transcripts were sequenced, since all the RNA that had been isolated was reverse transcribed. TCRdb keeps only in-frame clones here, not all; method: immunoSEQ multiplex PCR. The sample shows some 60,000 clones, over 50% of them seen only once. The sequenced material came from Tregs from blood. The receptor set was obtained from a woman in her late teens or twenties in good health.

CDR3 coding DNA: TGTGCCAGCTCCAGGCAGGCCTCGGAGACCCAGTACTTC. Encoded protein: CASSRQASETQYF. V is TRBV5-5 and J is TRBJ2-5; no firm D call. In germline, CDR1 is SGHKS, CDR2 YYEKEE (reference sequence). CDR3 length equals 13 residues. V gave up 7 bases and J gave up 5 bases, with 15 bases separating them.

The chain has TRBV4-1 and TRBJ1-4, with 7 bases aligning to TRBD1. The CDR3 spans 15 residues. The trim removed 1 base at V and 10 bases at J, leaving 9 bases unmatched. Germline values: CDR1 MGHRA, CDR2 YSYEKL. CDR3: CASSQVLGQGVKLFF. The CDR3 DNA reads as TGCGCCAGCAGCCAAGTATTGGGTCAGGGGGTAAAACTGTTTTTT.

This rearrangement joins TRBV27 to TRBJ2-6, with D tentatively TRBD1 (5 bases). In germline, CDR1 is MNHEY, CDR2 SMNVEV (reference sequence). V was clipped by 8 bases and J by 0 bases, with 11 bases between them. The CDR3 loop spans 15 amino acids. CDR3 sequence reads: CASGKGRSGANVLTF. The CDR3 DNA sequence: TGTGCCAGCGGGAAGGGGCGCTCTGGGGCCAACGTCCTGACTTTC.

The gene calls are TRBV4-1 and TRBJ2-3; the D is unclear. Germline CDR1 reads MGHRA; CDR2 reads YSYEKL. The CDR3 runs to 16 residues. Trimming pared 0 bases from V and 5 bases from J, leaving 15 bases between. The CDR3 spells CASSQDPQPGGDTQYF. The CDR3 coding sequence is TGCGCCAGCAGCCAAGATCCCCAGCCAGGTGGAGATACGCAGTATTTT.

This chain uses TRBV10-3 with TRBJ1-2; possible D gene TRBD1, 5 bases. V shed 6 bases and J shed 2 bases, with 10 bases lying between them. Germline V gene lookup returns CDR1 ENHRY and CDR2 SYGVKD. CDR3 length equals 13 residues. Here the CDR3 reads CAISSGGNYGYTF. CDR3 in DNA: TGTGCCATCAGCTCGGGGGGGAACTATGGCTACACCTTC.

The chain carries TRBV5-5 and TRBJ2-2; TRBD1 matches 7 bases. J was trimmed by 6 bases and V by 1 base; bases with no gene match: 3. This CDR3 comprises 14 residues. Per the germline V gene, CDR1 is SGHKS and CDR2 is YYEKEE (reference sequence). CDR3 DNA: TGTGCCAGCAGCTTGACAGGGGTCTCCGGGGAGCTGTTTTTT. Its translation is CASSLTGVSGELFF.

The chain recombines TRBV6-5 with TRBJ1-2; weak D call: TRBD1 (6 bases). The CDR3 covers 12 residues. Trimming shortened V by 8 bases and J by 7 bases, and 14 bases separated the two germline ends. Germline CDR1 is MNHEY and CDR2 is SVGAGI. For the CDR3, the DNA is TGTGCCAGCGTATCACAGGGTGGTGGCTACACCTTC. Its translation is CASVSQGGGYTF.

For this clone: An end of the junction differs from the germline gene, which may be a read error. The chain recombines TRBV6-1 with TRBJ2-7; TRBD1 matches 7 bases. Germline CDR1 MNHNS, CDR2 SASEGT. CDR3 size: 13 residues. The CDR3 nucleotides read TGTGCCAGCATCGGGACAGACGCCTACGAGCAGTGCTTC. It yields the protein CASIGTDAYEQCF.

The rearrangement uses TRBV19 and TRBJ2-5; tentative D call: TRBD2 (5 bases). CDR1 is LNHDA and CDR2 is SQIVND in the germline V gene (reference sequence). V was shortened by 3 bases and J by 5 bases, with 13 bases between the two germline ends. CDR3 length: 14 amino acids. The CDR3 here is CASSMVGVRETQYF. CDR3 DNA sequence: TGTGCCAGTAGTATGGTCGGGGTGCGGGAGACCCAGTACTTC. The full variable domain, in which reference TRBV19 and TRBJ2-5 provide the parts outside the CDR3, is DGGITQSPKYLFRKEGQNVTLSCEQNLNHDAMYWYRQDPGQGLRLIYYSQIVNDFQKGDIAEGYSVSREKKESFPLTVTSAQKNPTAFYLCASSMVGVRETQYFGPGTRLLVL.

The chain carries TRBV7-2 and TRBJ2-2; TRBD1 might be the D (6 bases). The CDR3 runs 13 residues. The V end was cut by 5 bases, the J end by 4 bases, with 8 bases between. Germline V CDR1 and CDR2: SGHTA, FQGNSA. CDR3 nucleotides: TGTGCCAGCAGCGTCAGGGGCACCGGGGAGCTGTTTTTT. The encoded protein is CASSVRGTGELFF.

CDR3 in DNA: TGTGCCACCTTGAGAGCGGAGGGCTCCTACAATGAGCAGTTCTTC. Protein: CATLRAEGSYNEQFF. The chain has TRBV10-3 and TRBJ2-1; D is possibly TRBD2 (6 bases). Germline V gene lookup returns CDR1 ENHRY and CDR2 SYGVKD. The CDR3 consists of 15 residues. Trimming stripped 10 bases from V and 0 bases from J, with 16 bases between.

The rearrangement joins TRBV5-1 to TRBJ1-1, with D unresolved. CDR1 and CDR2 from the germline V gene are SGHRS and YFSETQ. V was pared by 0 bases and J by 0 bases, with 6 bases between. This CDR3 is 14 amino acids long. The CDR3 coding sequence is TGCGCCAGCAGCTTGGCCGCTATGAACACTGAAGCTTTCTTT. Translation gives CASSLAAMNTEAFF.

The chain uses TRBV27 and TRBJ1-2; D ambiguous. Trimming cost V 3 bases and J 1 base, with 6 bases left between them. Germline CDR1 is MNHEY and CDR2 is SMNVEV (reference sequence). This CDR3 comprises 13 residues. The CDR3 loop is CASSFSVNYGYTF. The CDR3 DNA is TGTGCCAGCAGTTTTTCTGTTAACTATGGCTACACCTTC.

The genes are TRBV28 and TRBJ2-7, with D possibly being TRBD2 (6 bases). The CDR3 consists of 15 residues. The germline V and J ends were trimmed by 4 bases and 2 bases, with 15 bases remaining between them. Germline V gene sequence: CDR1 MDHEN, CDR2 SYDVKM. This CDR3 is CASSSLGRGTYEQYF. CDR3 nucleotides: TGTGCCAGCAGTTCTCTGGGCCGGGGGACCTACGAGCAGTACTTC.

This rearrangement joins TRBV7-2 to TRBJ2-3; D is perhaps TRBD1 (5 bases). The CDR3 is 15 amino acids. V was trimmed by 8 bases and J by 5 bases, leaving 20 bases between them. CDR1 is SGHTA, CDR2 FQGNSA, per germline. CDR3 in amino acids: CASQDWTQGIDTQYF. CDR3 in DNA: TGTGCCAGCCAAGATTGGACCCAGGGTATAGATACGCAGTATTTT.

In this sample, this clone turned up a few times. The rearrangement joins TRBV7-2 to TRBJ1-2; maybe TRBD1 (5 bases). CDR1 is SGHTA and CDR2 is FQGNSA in the germline V gene. This CDR3 spans 14 amino acids. The V gene lost 3 bases and the J gene lost 8 bases, with 16 bases spanning the gap. CDR3 sequence (DNA): TGTGCCAGCAGCTTCGTCAGGGTCGGTCCAGGCTACACCTTC. As protein: CASSFVRVGPGYTF.

Concerning this clone: This sample also contains other DNA sequences that code for the same CDR3. The V gene is TRBV2, the J gene TRBJ2-2; 7 bases match TRBD1. This CDR3 contains 13 residues. Germline values: CDR1 SNHLY, CDR2 FYNNEI. V shed 9 bases and J 4 bases; nucleotides not matched to a gene: 5. Written as DNA, the CDR3 is TGTGCCAGTCGGGGACAGTTCACCGGGGAGCTGTTTTTT. This gives the protein CASRGQFTGELFF.

The chain joins TRBV19 to TRBJ2-2; 10 nucleotides align to TRBD1. Germline V lookup: CDR1 LNHDA, CDR2 SQIVND (reference sequence). CDR3 length: 15 residues. V lost 10 bases and J lost 7; bases outside the gene matches: 12. CDR3 region: CATRARTGGIGELFF. The CDR3 nucleotides read TGTGCCACCCGTGCGAGGACAGGGGGTATCGGGGAGCTGTTTTTT.

The CDR3 bases are TGCGCCAGCAGCCAAGGGAGCGGGAGAGTTGGGGCCAACGTCCTGACTTTC. This gives the protein CASSQGSGRVGANVLTF. The genes are TRBV4-1 and TRBJ2-6; 8 bases match TRBD2. The CDR3 runs to 17 residues. Germline CDR1 is MGHRA and CDR2 is YSYEKL. V lost 1 base and J lost 3; bases outside the gene matches: 5.

This clone was counted a few times. The V call is TRBV6-5, the J call TRBJ1-2; a weak D match, TRBD1 (5 bases). Trimming took off 0 bases at V and 3 bases at J, with 14 bases between the two ends. Germline V CDR1 and CDR2: MNHEY, SVGAGI. This CDR3 is 16 amino acids long. CDR3: CASSYSILAGDYGYTF. The CDR3 DNA reads TGTGCCAGCAGTTACTCGATTCTGGCGGGGGACTATGGCTACACCTTC.

This clone has more than one count but fewer than ten. The gene calls are TRBV19 and TRBJ2-7, with 7 positions matching TRBD2. V trimming: 6 bases; J trimming: 5 bases; junction bases outside the gene matches: 10. This CDR3 has 14 residues. Germline loops: CDR1 LNHDA, CDR2 SQIVND (reference sequence). In nucleotides, the CDR3 is TGTGCCAGTAGAGTGGGGCGGGAGAACGACGAGCAGTACTTC. It codes for CASRVGRENDEQYF.

This clone was recorded once. J is TRBJ2-7 and V is TRBV2; 10 bases map to TRBD1. V lost 7 bases to trimming and J lost 7 bases; unmatched junction nucleotides: 7. CDR3 length: 13 residues. CDR1 is SNHLY and CDR2 is FYNNEI in the germline V gene. The CDR3 spells CASKGTGAGEQYF. The CDR3 DNA is TGTGCCAGCAAGGGGACAGGGGCGGGGGAGCAGTACTTC.

The chain combines TRBV4-1 with TRBJ1-2; possible D gene TRBD1, 5 bases. Germline assignment: CDR1 MGHRA and CDR2 YSYEKL. V lost 4 bases, J lost 0 bases, and 12 bases lay in between. The CDR3 has 15 residues. The CDR3: CASSLTVTPNYGYTF. The CDR3 bases are TGCGCCAGCAGCCTGACAGTGACGCCTAACTATGGCTACACCTTC.

This clone was counted a few times. The rearrangement joins TRBV6-5 to TRBJ2-1; TRBD1 agrees at 9 bases. J gave up 4 bases and V 6 bases, and 4 bases lay outside the gene matches. The CDR3 runs to 14 residues. The germline V gene encodes CDR1 MNHEY and CDR2 SVGAGI. The CDR3 sequence: CASRRQGGYNEQFF. Here the CDR3 DNA reads TGTGCCAGCAGGAGACAGGGGGGGTACAATGAGCAGTTCTTC.

The chain uses TRBV13 and TRBJ2-7; 16 bases align to TRBD2. This CDR3 has 18 amino acids. The trim removed 5 bases at V and 0 bases at J, leaving 7 bases unmatched. Germline V lookup: CDR1 PRHDT, CDR2 FYEKMQ (reference sequence). DNA for the CDR3: TGTGCCAGCAGCAAACTGGGACTAGCGGGGGGGAACTCCTACGAGCAGTACTTC. Protein sequence: CASSKLGLAGGNSYEQYF.

The gene calls are TRBV7-2 and TRBJ1-2, with D tentatively TRBD1 (6 bases). The CDR3 covers 15 residues. Germline values: CDR1 SGHTA, CDR2 FQGNSA. Trimming pared 5 bases from V and 5 bases from J, leaving 18 bases between. The chain's CDR3 is CASSPRRGATYGYTF. CDR3 coding DNA: TGTGCCAGCAGCCCTCGCCGGGGGGCTACTTATGGCTACACCTTC.

This clone was seen more than once but under ten times. The chain employs TRBV29-1 and TRBJ2-7, with 9 nucleotides matching TRBD1. The V gene end was trimmed by 4 bases and the J gene end by 4 bases; junction bases not matched to a gene: 5. In germline, CDR1 is SQVTM, CDR2 ANQGSEA. The CDR3 runs to 13 residues. This CDR3 is CSVVQGAGYEQYF. CDR3 sequence (DNA): TGCAGCGTTGTACAGGGGGCGGGATACGAGCAGTACTTC.

This chain joins TRBV7-2 and TRBJ1-2, with TRBD1 matching 10 bases. V lost 5 bases, J lost 4 bases, and 16 bases stayed unmatched. The germline V gene encodes CDR1 SGHTA and CDR2 FQGNSA. The CDR3 is 18 residues long. CDR3 residues: CASSRAGDRGRRLYGYTF. The CDR3 DNA reads TGTGCCAGCAGCCGCGCCGGGGACAGGGGCCGACGGCTCTATGGCTACACCTTC.

The rearrangement joins TRBV29-1 to TRBJ2-3, with TRBD2 matching 8 bases. Germline V gene data show CDR1 as SQVTM and CDR2 as ANQGSEA. This CDR3 is 12 amino acids long. V lost 0 bases to trimming and J lost 11 bases; unmatched junction nucleotides: 4. The CDR3 loop is CSVEEEAGGQYF. CDR3 coding DNA: TGCAGCGTTGAAGAGGAGGCGGGGGGGCAGTATTTT.

The chain employs TRBV4-1 and TRBJ1-2; tentatively, D is TRBD1 (6 bases). CDR1 is MGHRA and CDR2 is YSYEKL in the germline V gene. V was cut by 2 bases and J by 4 bases, with 14 bases left in between. The CDR3 runs 15 residues. The CDR3, as DNA: TGCGCCAGCAGCCAACCTGAGACAGGTTTCTATGGCTACACCTTC. Amino acid sequence: CASSQPETGFYGYTF.